This T cell receptor beta chain was sequenced during a study of CD8 T cells in ankylosing spondylitis. General observations from the study: A TCR beta motif of 7 or 8 highly homologous variants appeared characteristic of ankylosing spondylitis blood.

A quantitative 5'-RACE method, one with molecular barcodes, was used to make TCR beta libraries. TCRdb fed the 5' RACE reads into MiXCR, producing one record per CDR3 protein. The repertoire has some 840,000 distinct CDR3 sequences, approximately 10% of them found once; the top ten carry more than 0.5%. In its sample, this clonotype was seen many times. Its antigen remains unidentified. The CDR3 sequence is 13 residues long. Germline V gene data show CDR1 as SGHTA and CDR2 as FQGNSA. Deletions cut 5 bases from V and 1 base from J, with 5 bases between. This TCR came from a male donor with ankylosing spondylitis. V usage is TRBV7-2 and J usage is TRBJ2-2; D uncertain. The sequenced sample was blood, either unsorted or a sorted T cell fraction (not recorded which). The CDR3 DNA sequence: TGTGCCAGCAGCCCGGGGAACACCGGGGAGCTGTTTTTT. This gives the protein CASSPGNTGELFF.